This entry lists 18 T cell receptor beta chains sequenced from one sample in a study of blood T cell repertoires in COVID-19. Assay: immunoSEQ multiplex PCR; the TCRdb copy retains only in-frame clones and omits some. The table has 120,000 or so clones, around 82% seen once. The specimen was peripheral blood. Every receptor here comes from a man younger than 40 with COVID-19, enrolled during active disease.

The rearrangement joins TRBV27 to TRBJ1-5; weak D call: TRBD1 (5 bases). The CDR3 extends over 15 amino acids. From germline, CDR1 is MNHEY and CDR2 SMNVEV (reference sequence). Trimming removed 2 bases from V and 0 bases from J, with 8 bases in between. CDR3 DNA: TGTGCCAGCAGTTTAGGGGGGTATAGCAATCAGCCCCAGCATTTT. This translates into CASSLGGYSNQPQHF.

This clone has just one count. V is TRBV5-1 and J is TRBJ2-7, with 11 bases lining up with TRBD1. This CDR3 is built from 16 residues. Germline V CDR1 and CDR2: SGHRS, YFSETQ. V shed 4 bases, J shed 0 bases, and the junction held 6 bases outside the gene matches. The CDR3 loop reads CASSPSGTGGSYEQYF. DNA of the CDR3: TGCGCCAGCAGCCCTTCTGGGACAGGGGGCTCCTACGAGCAGTACTTC.

The V call is TRBV30, the J call TRBJ2-2; 11 bases line up with TRBD1. CDR1 and CDR2 (germline): GTSNPN, SVGIG (reference sequence). The CDR3 sequence is 13 residues long. J was trimmed by 6 bases and V by 7 bases; bases with no gene match: 4. The CDR3, as DNA: TGTGCCTCTCCGGGACAGGGGGCCGGGGAGCTGTTTTTT. It codes for CASPGQGAGELFF.

The genes are TRBV6-4 and TRBJ2-2; D is possibly TRBD2 (6 bases). CDR3 length equals 16 residues. V was shortened by 0 bases and J by 6 bases, with 14 bases between the two germline ends. Per the germline V gene, CDR1 is MRHNA and CDR2 is SNTAGT. CDR3 loop: CASSDSMMGGAGELFF. Written as DNA, the CDR3 is TGTGCCAGCAGTGACTCGATGATGGGCGGGGCCGGGGAGCTGTTTTTT.

The chain links TRBV5-4 to TRBJ2-2; D is perhaps TRBD2 (5 bases). The CDR3 is made up of 16 amino acids. Trimming removed 0 bases from V and 2 bases from J, with 11 bases in between. The V gene's germline CDR1 is SGHNT and CDR2 YYREEE (reference sequence). This CDR3 is CASSLEGRLNTGELFF. The CDR3 DNA reads as TGTGCCAGCAGCTTGGAAGGCAGACTAAACACCGGGGAGCTGTTTTTT.

The chain couples TRBV3-1 (or the pseudogene TRBV3-2) to TRBJ1-1, with D hard to call. V shed 3 bases and J shed 2 bases, with 10 bases lying between them. Germline-derived CDR1 and CDR2 are LGHDT and YNNKEL (reference sequence). CDR3 length: 14 residues. The CDR3 protein is CASSQSGFNTEAFF. The DNA of the CDR3 is TGTGCCAGCAGCCAGTCGGGATTTAACACTGAAGCTTTCTTT.

Only one count was recorded for this clone. The chain employs TRBV28 and TRBJ2-2; 8 bases are a match to TRBD2. J lost 6 bases, V lost 2 bases, and 8 bases had no gene match. CDR1 and CDR2 from the germline V gene are MDHEN and SYDVKM. This CDR3 is built from 16 residues. CDR3 loop: CASSLRARGGPGELFF. DNA for the CDR3: TGTGCCAGCAGTTTAAGGGCCCGGGGGGGGCCCGGGGAGCTGTTTTTT.

This chain links TRBV28 with TRBJ2-7, with D possibly TRBD1 on 6 matching bases. The germline V gene has CDR1 MDHEN and CDR2 SYDVKM. V lost 6 bases and J 5 bases, leaving 14 bases between the germline ends. CDR3 length: 13 amino acids. DNA for the CDR3: TGTGCCAGCAGCCCCCCGGGGACAAACGAGCAGTACTTC. It codes for CASSPPGTNEQYF.

The chain uses TRBV27 and TRBJ1-5; D is perhaps TRBD1 (5 bases). The CDR3 runs to 14 residues. Trimming pared 6 bases from V and 3 bases from J, leaving 12 bases between. From germline, CDR1 is MNHEY and CDR2 SMNVEV (reference sequence). CDR3 sequence: CASRPGLYNQPQHF. CDR3 DNA sequence: TGTGCCAGCAGGCCGGGACTCTACAATCAGCCCCAGCATTTT.

The V and J genes are TRBV27 and TRBJ2-2; TRBD2 might be the D (5 bases). V was trimmed by 0 bases and J by 7 bases, leaving 12 bases between them. The CDR3 covers 15 residues. Germline V lookup: CDR1 MNHEY, CDR2 SMNVEV (reference sequence). This CDR3 is CASSLSSLAGGELFF. As DNA, the CDR3 is TGTGCCAGCAGTTTATCGTCATTGGCGGGCGGGGAGCTGTTTTTT.

The rearrangement joins TRBV28 to TRBJ1-1; D unclear. The CDR3 loop spans 15 amino acids. Germline assignment: CDR1 MDHEN and CDR2 SYDVKM. Trimming took 6 bases from V and 4 from J, leaving 18 bases between them. CDR3 region: CASSPTVALSTEAFF. In DNA, the CDR3 is TGTGCCAGCAGCCCAACAGTGGCCTTGAGCACTGAAGCTTTCTTT.

J is TRBJ1-2 and V is TRBV28; tentatively, D is TRBD1 (6 bases). The V end lost 6 bases, the J end lost 3 bases, and 29 bases lay between the germline ends. From germline, CDR1 is MDHEN and CDR2 SYDVKM. The CDR3 extends over 19 amino acids. In nucleotides, the CDR3 is TGTGCCAGCAGACCCCCGGCCCAACAGGGACCGATGAGGGACTATGGCTACACCTTC. It codes for CASRPPAQQGPMRDYGYTF.

The chain has TRBV10-3 and TRBJ2-5, with 10 bases lining up with TRBD1. The ends lost 10 bases at V and 5 bases at J; junction bases unmatched: 7. This CDR3 has 13 amino acids. Germline V gives CDR1 ENHRY, CDR2 SYGVKD. Here the CDR3 reads CATGQGRLETQYF. As DNA, the CDR3 is TGTGCCACGGGACAGGGGCGTTTGGAGACCCAGTACTTC.

V gene TRBV7-6 combines with J gene TRBJ2-1; D possibly corresponds to TRBD2 (6 bases). This CDR3 contains 15 residues. Germline lookup yields CDR1 SGHVS and CDR2 FNYEAQ. Deletions cut 2 bases from V and 0 bases from J, with 8 bases between. As DNA, the CDR3 is TGTGCCAGCAGCTTATACGGGAGCTCCTACAATGAGCAGTTCTTC. Translation: CASSLYGSSYNEQFF.

The rearrangement joins TRBV11-3 to TRBJ1-1; TRBD1 matches 8 bases. Trimming cost V 5 bases and J 3 bases; bases outside gene matches: 11. Per the germline V gene, CDR1 is SGHNT and CDR2 is YENEEA. The CDR3 contains 16 residues. The CDR3 is CASSPRQGRSDTEAFF. In nucleotides, the CDR3 is TGTGCCAGCAGCCCCCGACAGGGGAGGTCGGACACTGAAGCTTTCTTT.

The chain combines TRBV2 with TRBJ1-1, with D possibly TRBD1 on 6 matching bases. The ends were cut back, 8 bases at V and 5 bases at J, with 15 bases in the middle. In germline, CDR1 is SNHLY, CDR2 FYNNEI. The CDR3 is 13 residues long. CDR3 in DNA: TGTGCCAGCCGGGTCGACAGGTTGACTGAAGCTTTCTTT. The encoded protein is CASRVDRLTEAFF. The whole variable domain, remainder taken from reference TRBV2 and TRBJ1-1, is EPEVTQTPSHQVTQMGQEVILRCVPISNHLYFYWYRQILGQKVEFLVSFYNNEISEKSEIFDDQFSVERPDGSNFTLKIRSTKLEDSAMYFCASRVDRLTEAFFGQGTRLTVV.

The chain combines TRBV5-1 with TRBJ2-1; a weak D match, TRBD1 (5 bases). Trimming stripped 0 bases from V and 7 bases from J, with 14 bases between. CDR1 and CDR2 (germline): SGHRS, YFSETQ. This CDR3 region has 15 residues. DNA for the CDR3: TGCGCCAGCAGCTTGGGTGTCAGGGATGCGAATGAGCAGTTCTTC. This sequence encodes CASSLGVRDANEQFF.

The chain links TRBV4-1 to TRBJ2-3; 14 nucleotides match TRBD2. The CDR3 runs 20 residues. Germline V gene data show CDR1 as MGHRA and CDR2 as YSYEKL. V lost 0 bases, J lost 3 bases, and 11 bases stayed unmatched. The CDR3, as DNA: TGCGCCAGCAGCCAAGATATGAGGGTCCGGACTAGCGGGAGGACAGATACGCAGTATTTT. Residues: CASSQDMRVRTSGRTDTQYF.